The following is a T cell receptor (beta chain) sequence with its context. Its specificity is unknown. The data were obtained in a study of naive and memory T cell subsets. Study outcomes and limitations: RNA-based TCR counts may shift with T cell activation and differentiation.

The beta constant-region primer was an equimolar mix of two oligonucleotides covering TRBC1 and TRBC2. Ligated cDNA was amplified by four rounds of PCR with nested alpha and beta constant-region primers and SP2. Ligation attached a single-stranded oligonucleotide with a 12-nucleotide UMI and the SP2 primer to the cDNA 3' end. TCRdb re-derived calls from the UMI-ligation and nested PCR reads in MiXCR, one entry per CDR3 protein. The sample yields 130,000 or so distinct CDR3 sequences, 35% to 45% seen once. Germline V gene sequence: CDR1 MGHRA, CDR2 YSYEKL. CDR3 length: 12 residues. With 2 bases removed from V and 9 bases from J, the gap between germline ends came to 8 bases. After CD4 positive bead selection, the CD4-negative fraction gave CD8 T cells.

The chain joins TRBV4-1 to TRBJ2-1, with D unresolved. The TCR comes from a human donor in good health. The sample taken for sequencing was central memory CD4+ T cells from blood. The CDR3 bases are TGCGCCAGCAGCCAAACACTATCTGAGCAGTTCTTC. Translated, it gives CASSQTLSEQFF.